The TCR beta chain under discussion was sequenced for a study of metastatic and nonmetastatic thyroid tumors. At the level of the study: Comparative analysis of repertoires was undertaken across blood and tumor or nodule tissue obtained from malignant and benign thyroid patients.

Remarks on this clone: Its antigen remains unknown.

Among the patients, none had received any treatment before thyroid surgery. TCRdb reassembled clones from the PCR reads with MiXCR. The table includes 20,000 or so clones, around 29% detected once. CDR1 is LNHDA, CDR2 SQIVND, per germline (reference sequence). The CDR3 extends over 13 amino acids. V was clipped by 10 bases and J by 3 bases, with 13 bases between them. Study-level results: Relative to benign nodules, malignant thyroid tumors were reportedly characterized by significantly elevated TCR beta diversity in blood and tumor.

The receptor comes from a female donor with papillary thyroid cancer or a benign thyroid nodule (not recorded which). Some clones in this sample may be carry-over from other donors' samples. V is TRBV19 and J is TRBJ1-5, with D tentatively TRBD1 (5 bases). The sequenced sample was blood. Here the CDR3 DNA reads TGTGCCACTCTGGGGCAGAACAATCAGCCCCAGCATTTT. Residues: CATLGQNNQPQHF.